Sequencing of this T cell receptor beta chain was carried out in a study of beta chain features in type 1 diabetes. Study-wide results and limits: In patients and controls equally, PCR might favor templates that are shorter. For Type 1 diabetes patients, all four CD4+ subsets carried TCRB CDR3s that were moderately but significantly shorter. Whether HLA type influences TCRB rearrangement remained unresolved here.

V was shortened by 5 bases and J by 8 bases, with 12 bases between the two germline ends. CDR3 length: 13 residues. CDR1 and CDR2 from the germline V gene are LNHNV and YYDKDF (reference sequence). Reverse transcribing all isolated RNA meant expressed TCRB transcripts were sequenced. Profiled with immunoSEQ multiplex PCR; TCRdb holds only in-frame clones, not every one. The sample holds some 400,000 clones; roughly 16% are singletons and the top ten take about 0.019%. This clone was counted a few times. Its target is unknown. V gene TRBV15 combines with J gene TRBJ1-4; D uncertain. The sequence derives from a woman younger than 30 in good health. Sequenced material: naive CD4+ T cells from blood. The CDR3 spells CATSRGVNEKLFF. In DNA form, the CDR3 reads TGTGCCACCAGCCGCGGGGTGAACGAAAAACTGTTTTTT.